This T cell receptor (beta chain) was recorded in a study of cytomegalovirus exposure and HLA in healthy donors. Study information: A data release that came early held approximately 85 million unique TCRs from HLA-typed donors.

Study-wide results and limits: The listing of 150 or so TCR beta chains classed them as cytomegalovirus-associated. A missense variant in DCLRE1C was later tied to TCR beta V- and J-gene trimming. In a later analysis, parvovirus B19, influenza, CMV and Epstein-Barr virus appeared linked to several top co-occurrence clusters.

The germline V gene encodes CDR1 ENHRY and CDR2 SYGVKD. V was pared by 3 bases and J by 2 bases, with 16 bases between. The CDR3 runs 16 residues. Concerning this clone itself: Its antigen is as yet unknown.

The study ran its PCR with 60 Vbeta and 13 Jbeta primers. The assay was immunoSEQ multiplex PCR, and TCRdb's table has in-frame clones only and misses some. The data contain 80,000 to 95,000 clones, roughly two thirds of them singletons. This clonotype was obtained from a woman aged 45-65 years in good health and CMV-seropositive. The rearrangement links TRBV10-3 to TRBJ1-2; weak D call: TRBD1 (6 bases). The sample consisted of PBMCs. CDR3 protein: CAISDLTGRGNYGYTF. The DNA of the CDR3 is TGTGCCATCAGTGACCTAACAGGGAGGGGGAACTATGGCTACACCTTC.